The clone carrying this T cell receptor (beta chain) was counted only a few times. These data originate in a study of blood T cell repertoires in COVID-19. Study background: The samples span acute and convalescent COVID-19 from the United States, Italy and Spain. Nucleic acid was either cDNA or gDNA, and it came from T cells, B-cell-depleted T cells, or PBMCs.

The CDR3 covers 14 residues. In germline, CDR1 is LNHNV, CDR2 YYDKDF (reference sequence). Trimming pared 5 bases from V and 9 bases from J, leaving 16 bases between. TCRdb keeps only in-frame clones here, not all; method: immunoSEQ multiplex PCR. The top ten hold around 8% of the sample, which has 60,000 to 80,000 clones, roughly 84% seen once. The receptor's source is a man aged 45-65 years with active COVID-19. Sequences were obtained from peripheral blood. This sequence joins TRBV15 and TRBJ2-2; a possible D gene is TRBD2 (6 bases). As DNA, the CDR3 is TGTGCCACCAGCGTACGGACTACCGGGCGGGAGCTGTTTTTT. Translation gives CATSVRTTGRELFF.